This T cell receptor beta chain was sequenced in a study of STAT5B mutations in CD4+ large granular lymphocyte leukemia. Study-wide points: TRBV06-family usage was enriched in top patient clones (8/27) versus controls (2/35).

CDR1 and CDR2 from the germline V gene are SGHAT and FQNNGV. V was trimmed by 5 bases and J by 4 bases, leaving 9 bases between them. This CDR3 spans 13 amino acids. The data were produced by immunoSEQ multiplex PCR, yet TCRdb's version contains in-frame clones alone and is incomplete. There are some 8,200 clones in the sample; roughly 91% occur only once, and approximately 48% lies in the top ten. With respect to this clone: What it binds is not known.

The origin of this receptor is a woman aged 70-85 years with CD4+ T-cell large granular lymphocyte leukemia. The sample was PBMCs. The V and J genes are TRBV11-2 and TRBJ1-3; D remains unclear. The CDR3 sequence: CASSIRGGNTIYF. As DNA, the CDR3 is TGTGCCAGCAGCATACGCGGGGGAAACACCATATATTTT.